This T cell receptor (beta chain) comes out of a study of blood T cell repertoires in COVID-19 (dated by TCRdb to about 2020). Describing the broader study: The collaborator samples originated in the United States, Italy and Spain and spanned the acute and convalescent phases of COVID-19. The material from the prospective study consisted of cDNA or gDNA derived from T cells, B-cell-depleted T cells, or PBMCs. Subjects who had been exposed to COVID-19, were actively infected with it, or had recovered from it provided the deeply sampled blood TCRbeta repertoires that made up the dataset. The repertoires were released in a freely available public database intended as a resource for research on the immune response to SARS-CoV-2. Samples were obtained from the ongoing ImmuneRACE study (first 160 participants) and from over a thousand subjects provided by 6 global collaborators. The sample metadata nearly always contained a de-identified subject ID, COVID-19 status, age in years and sex. Where HLA class I and class II types were available, the types were taken from metadata supplied by the sample provider, not from assay-based typing. Results and caveats for the whole study, not just this receptor: How much clinical and demographic metadata was included differed by source and by participant, and the metadata was provided uncurated.

On this clone: Its recognized antigen is unknown. The sample holds no much larger clone one base away, and base qualities are not on file.

In Seattle, one collaborating source enrolled patients while the infection was active and tracked those patients longitudinally over the course of disease. The collaborating institutions used their own protocols to collect whole blood in K2EDTA tubes. Collaborator samples were shipped for TCRbeta analysis as frozen whole blood, isolated PBMCs, or DNA extracted from either sample type. TCRbeta CDR3 regions were amplified from genomic DNA using the immunoSEQ Assay, a bias-controlled multiplex PCR. Per the original workflow: The number of nucleated cells in each sample was estimated from the amplification of reference gene primers within the assay. To quantify the absolute abundance of each unique TCRbeta CDR3 rearrangement, sequence reads were collapsed and filtered. For each sample, productive Simpson clonality was calculated as the square root of Simpson's diversity index across productive rearrangements. The source is immuneACCESS, and TCRdb retained only in-frame sequences with V and J called. Part of the clones is not carried over; for the studies checked, unresolved V genes explain less than half of this, and the remainder is unexplained. That table gives V, J and clone size, and the DNA gave D and trimming. This sample gives about 150,000 clones in total; around 83% of them show up just once. In total, the top ten clones hold over 10% of the sample.

This TCR came from a woman aged 55-69 years with COVID-19, enrolled during active disease. The sequencing sample was made of peripheral blood.

The DNA sequence is given as TGTGCCAGTAGTTCACAGGGGTACTATGGCTACACCTTC. Translation gives CASSSQGYYGYTF. The chain was built from TRBV19 and TRBJ1-2; TRBD1 lines up with 7 middle nucleotides. After removal of 5 bases from V and 3 bases from J, the junction retains 3 bases not matched to a gene. From a lookup of the germline V gene (reference sequence), CDR1 and CDR2 are LNHDA and SQIVND. The CDR3 contains 13 residues, cysteine and phenylalanine counted. Of all the DNA, just the CDR3 is kept, 39 bases in frame from base 1. The variable domain in full, with residues beyond the CDR3 obtained from the reference TRBV19 and TRBJ1-2 genes, is DGGITQSPKYLFRKEGQNVTLSCEQNLNHDAMYWYRQDPGQGLRLIYYSQIVNDFQKGDIAEGYSVSREKKESFPLTVTSAQKNPTAFYLCASSSQGYYGYTFGSGTRLTVV.